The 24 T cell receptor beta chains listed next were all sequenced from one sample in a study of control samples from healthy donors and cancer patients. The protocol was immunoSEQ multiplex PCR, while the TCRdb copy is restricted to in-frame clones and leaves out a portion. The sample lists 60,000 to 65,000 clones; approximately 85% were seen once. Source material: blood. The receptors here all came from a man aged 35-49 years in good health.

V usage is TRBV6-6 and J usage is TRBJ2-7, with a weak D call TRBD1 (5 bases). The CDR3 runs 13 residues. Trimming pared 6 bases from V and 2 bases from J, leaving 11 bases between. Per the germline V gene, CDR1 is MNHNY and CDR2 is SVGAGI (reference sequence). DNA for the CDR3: TGTGCCAGCAGACCAGACAGCCCCTACGAGCAGTACTTC. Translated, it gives CASRPDSPYEQYF.

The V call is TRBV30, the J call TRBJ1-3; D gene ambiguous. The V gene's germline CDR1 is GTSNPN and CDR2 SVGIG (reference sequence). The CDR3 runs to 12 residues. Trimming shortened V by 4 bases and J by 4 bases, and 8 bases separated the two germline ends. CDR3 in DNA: TGTGCCTGGACCCCGGGGGGAAACACCATATATTTT. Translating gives CAWTPGGNTIYF.

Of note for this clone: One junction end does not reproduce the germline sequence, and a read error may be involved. The CDR3 coding sequence is TGTGCCAGCAGCTCGCCAGGGGAAAAACTTCTCTTC. Amino acids: CASSSPGEKLLF. V is TRBV14 and J is TRBJ2-1; D possibly corresponds to TRBD1 (6 bases). CDR1 and CDR2 from the germline V gene are SGHDN and FVKESK. CDR3 length: 12 amino acids.

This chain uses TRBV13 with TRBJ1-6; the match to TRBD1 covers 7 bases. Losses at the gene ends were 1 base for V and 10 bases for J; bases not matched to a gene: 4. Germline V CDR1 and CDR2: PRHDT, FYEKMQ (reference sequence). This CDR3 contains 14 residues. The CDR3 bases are TGTGCCAGCAGCTTAGACAGGGGAGGGTCACCCCTCCACTTT. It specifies CASSLDRGGSPLHF.

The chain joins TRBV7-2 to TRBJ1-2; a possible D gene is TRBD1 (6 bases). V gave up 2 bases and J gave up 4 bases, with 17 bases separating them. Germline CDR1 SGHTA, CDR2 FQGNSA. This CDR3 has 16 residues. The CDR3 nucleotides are TGTGCCAGCAGCTTAAATGCGGCAGGGGCCGGCTATGGCTACACCTTC. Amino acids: CASSLNAAGAGYGYTF.

CDR3 sequence: CASSYSLGQGNEKLFF. For the CDR3, the DNA is TGTGCCAGCAGTTACTCGTTAGGACAGGGTAATGAAAAACTGTTTTTT. The genes are TRBV6-6 and TRBJ1-4; TRBD1 matches at 8 bases. CDR1 and CDR2 (germline): MNHNY, SVGAGI (reference sequence). The junction had 4 bases not matched to a gene; V was cut back by 0 bases and J by 4 bases. The CDR3 totals 16 residues.

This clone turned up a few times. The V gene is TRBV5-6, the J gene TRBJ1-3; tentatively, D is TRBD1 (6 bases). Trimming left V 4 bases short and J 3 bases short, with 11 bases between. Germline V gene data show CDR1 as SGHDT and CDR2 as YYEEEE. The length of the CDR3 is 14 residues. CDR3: CASSQGLYGNTIYF. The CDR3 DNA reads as TGTGCCAGCAGCCAGGGGTTGTATGGAAACACCATATATTTT.

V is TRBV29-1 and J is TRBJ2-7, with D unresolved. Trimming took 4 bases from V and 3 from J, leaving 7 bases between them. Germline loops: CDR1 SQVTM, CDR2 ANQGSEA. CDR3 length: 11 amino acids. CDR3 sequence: CSVVIIYEQYF. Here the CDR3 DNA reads TGCAGCGTTGTTATCATCTACGAGCAGTACTTC.

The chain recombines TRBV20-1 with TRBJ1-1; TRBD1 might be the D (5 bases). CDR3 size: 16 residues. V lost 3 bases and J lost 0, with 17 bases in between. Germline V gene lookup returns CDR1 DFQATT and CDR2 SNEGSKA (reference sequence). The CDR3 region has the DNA TGCAGTGCTAGTCGAGCAACAGGAAACATGAACACTGAAGCTTTCTTT. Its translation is CSASRATGNMNTEAFF.

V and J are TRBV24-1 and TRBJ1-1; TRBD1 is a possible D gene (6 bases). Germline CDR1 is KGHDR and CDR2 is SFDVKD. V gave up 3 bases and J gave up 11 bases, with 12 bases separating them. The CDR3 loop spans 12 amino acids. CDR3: CATSDPGGMAFF. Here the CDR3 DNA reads TGTGCCACCAGTGATCCTGGGGGCATGGCTTTCTTT.

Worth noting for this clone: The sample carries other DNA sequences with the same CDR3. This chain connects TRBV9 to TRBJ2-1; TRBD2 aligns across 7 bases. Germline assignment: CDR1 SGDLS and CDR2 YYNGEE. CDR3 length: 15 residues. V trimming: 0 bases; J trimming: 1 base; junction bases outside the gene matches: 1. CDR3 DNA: TGTGCCAGCAGCGTAGATAGCGGGTCCTACAATGAGCAGTTCTTC. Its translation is CASSVDSGSYNEQFF.

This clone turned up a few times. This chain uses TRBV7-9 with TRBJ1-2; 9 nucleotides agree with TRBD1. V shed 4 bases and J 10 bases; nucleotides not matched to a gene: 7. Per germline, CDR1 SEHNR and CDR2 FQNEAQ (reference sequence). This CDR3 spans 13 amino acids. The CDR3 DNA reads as TGTGCCAGCAGCTACACGACAGGGGGAGTCTACACCTTC. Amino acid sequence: CASSYTTGGVYTF.

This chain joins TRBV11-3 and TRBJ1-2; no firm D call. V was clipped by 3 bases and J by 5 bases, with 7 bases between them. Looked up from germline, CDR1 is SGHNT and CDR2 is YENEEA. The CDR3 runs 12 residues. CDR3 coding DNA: TGTGCCAGCAGCTTTTCAGGTTATGGCTACACCTTC. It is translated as CASSFSGYGYTF.

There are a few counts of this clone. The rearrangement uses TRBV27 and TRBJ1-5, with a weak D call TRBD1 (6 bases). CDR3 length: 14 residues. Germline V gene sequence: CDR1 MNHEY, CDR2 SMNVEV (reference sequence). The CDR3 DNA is TGTGTCTTCATAGGCAGGGGTTGTGGTCAGCCCCAGCATTTT. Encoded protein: CVFIGRGCGQPQHF.

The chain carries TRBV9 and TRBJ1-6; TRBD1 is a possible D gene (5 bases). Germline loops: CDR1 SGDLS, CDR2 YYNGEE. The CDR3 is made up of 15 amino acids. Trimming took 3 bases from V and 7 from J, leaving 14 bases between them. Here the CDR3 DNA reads TGTGCCAGCAGCGGAGGTCGGACAACAAATTCACCCCTCCACTTT. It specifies CASSGGRTTNSPLHF.

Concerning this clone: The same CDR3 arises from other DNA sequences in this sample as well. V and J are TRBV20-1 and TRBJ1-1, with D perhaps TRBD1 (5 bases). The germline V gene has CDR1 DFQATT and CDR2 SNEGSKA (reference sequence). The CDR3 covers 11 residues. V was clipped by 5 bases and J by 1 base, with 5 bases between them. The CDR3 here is CSADRNTEAFF. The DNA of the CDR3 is TGCAGTGCTGACAGGAACACTGAAGCTTTCTTT.

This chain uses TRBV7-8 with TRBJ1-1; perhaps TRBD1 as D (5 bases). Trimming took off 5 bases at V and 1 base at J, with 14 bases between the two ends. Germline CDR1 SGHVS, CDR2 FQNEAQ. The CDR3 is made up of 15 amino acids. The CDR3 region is CASSQYGTSNTEAFF. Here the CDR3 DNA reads TGTGCCAGCAGCCAATACGGGACTTCGAACACTGAAGCTTTCTTT. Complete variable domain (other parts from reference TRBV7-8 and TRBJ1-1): GAGVSQSPRYKVAKRGQDVALRCDPISGHVSLFWYQQALGQGPEFLTYFQNEAQLDKSGLPSDRFFAERPEGSVSTLKIQRTQQEDSAVYLCASSQYGTSNTEAFFGQGTRLTVV.

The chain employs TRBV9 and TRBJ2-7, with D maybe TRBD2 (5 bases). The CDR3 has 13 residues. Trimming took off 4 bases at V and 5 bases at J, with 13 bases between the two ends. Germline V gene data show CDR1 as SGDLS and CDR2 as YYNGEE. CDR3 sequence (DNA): TGTGCCAGCAGCTCTTCCGGGGTCCACGAGCAGTACTTC. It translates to CASSSSGVHEQYF.

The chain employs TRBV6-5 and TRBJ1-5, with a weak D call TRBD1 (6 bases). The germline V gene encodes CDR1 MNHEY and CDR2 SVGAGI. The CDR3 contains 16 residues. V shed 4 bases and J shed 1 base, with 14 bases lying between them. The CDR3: CASSWDNHGSNQPQHF. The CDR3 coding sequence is TGTGCCAGCAGTTGGGACAACCATGGGAGCAATCAGCCCCAGCATTTT.

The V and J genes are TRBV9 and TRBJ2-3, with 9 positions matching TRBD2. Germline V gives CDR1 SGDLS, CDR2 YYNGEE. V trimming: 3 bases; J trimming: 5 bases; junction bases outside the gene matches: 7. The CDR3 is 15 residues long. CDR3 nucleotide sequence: TGTGCCAGCAGCGCAAAAGCGGGAGGTCAAGATACGCAGTATTTT. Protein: CASSAKAGGQDTQYF.

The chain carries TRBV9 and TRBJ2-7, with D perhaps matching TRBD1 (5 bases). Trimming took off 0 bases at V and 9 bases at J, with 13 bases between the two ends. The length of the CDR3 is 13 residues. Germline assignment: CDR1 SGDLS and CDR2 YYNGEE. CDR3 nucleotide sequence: TGTGCCAGCAGCGTAGGTGCAGGGTCGGGGCAGTACTTC. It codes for CASSVGAGSGQYF.

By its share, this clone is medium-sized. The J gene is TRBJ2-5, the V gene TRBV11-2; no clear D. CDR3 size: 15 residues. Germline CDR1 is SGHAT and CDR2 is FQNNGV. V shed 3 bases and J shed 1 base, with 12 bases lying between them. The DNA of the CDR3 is TGTGCCAGCAGCTTCTGGGCAGCCCCCCAAGAGACCCAGTACTTC. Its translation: CASSFWAAPQETQYF. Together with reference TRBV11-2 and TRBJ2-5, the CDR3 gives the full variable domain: EAGVAQSPRYKIIEKRQSVAFWCNPISGHATLYWYQQILGQGPKLLIQFQNNGVVDDSQLPKDRFSAERLKGVDSTLKIQPAKLEDSAVYLCASSFWAAPQETQYFGPGTRLLVL.

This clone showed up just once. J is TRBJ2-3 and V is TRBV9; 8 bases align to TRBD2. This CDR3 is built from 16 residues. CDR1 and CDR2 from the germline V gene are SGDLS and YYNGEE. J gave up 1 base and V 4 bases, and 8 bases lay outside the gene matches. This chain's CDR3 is CASSPYSGAGTDTQYF. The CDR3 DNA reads TGTGCCAGCAGCCCCTATAGCGGGGCCGGCACAGATACGCAGTATTTT.

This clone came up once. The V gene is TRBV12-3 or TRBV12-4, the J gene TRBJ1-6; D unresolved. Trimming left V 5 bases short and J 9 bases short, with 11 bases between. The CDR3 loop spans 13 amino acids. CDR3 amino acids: CASSPGRPSPLHF. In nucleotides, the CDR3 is TGTGCCAGCAGTCCAGGACGTCCTTCACCCCTCCACTTT.